The rows below give T cell receptor beta chains drawn from one sample of a study of a mutant IDH1 vaccine in newly diagnosed glioma. What these receptors recognize is not known. TCRdb's table, derived via immunoSEQ multiplex PCR, lists solely in-frame clones and lacks some. The sample lists 30,000 to 35,000 clones; roughly nine tenths were seen once. This specimen was PBMCs, taken from a glioma patient whose treatment included an IDH1 peptide vaccine. These receptors were obtained from a man aged 35 to 55 with glioma. CDR3s include the opening cysteine and the closing phenylalanine or tryptophan. The D gene is left open where the match is weak. Expanded clones are given a class, and other clones once, few, many or no size at all.

>.|TRBV4-1|TRBJ2-7|once
CASSQGRDLSTYEQYF
TGCGCCAGCAGCCAAGGCCGGGACCTGAGTACCTACGAGCAGTACTTC
>TRBD1|TRBV7-7|TRBJ2-2|.
CAVWDRVTGELFF
TGTGCTGTATGGGACAGGGTCACCGGGGAGCTGTTTTTT
>TRBD2|TRBV6-5|TRBJ2-1|once
CASRPGLAYNGKQFF
TGTGCCAGCAGACCCGGACTAGCGTACAACGGGAAGCAGTTCTTC
>TRBD2|TRBV5-4|TRBJ2-4|.
CASSLTSGGARNIQYF
TGTGCCAGCAGCTTGACTAGCGGGGGGGCCAGGAACATTCAGTACTTC
>TRBD1|TRBV18|TRBJ1-4|.
CASSPGQANEKLFF
TGTGCCAGCTCACCGGGACAGGCAAATGAAAAACTGTTTTTT
>TRBD2|TRBV4-2|TRBJ2-3|.
CASSQDGGGASTDTQYF
TGTGCCAGCAGCCAAGATGGCGGGGGGGCTAGCACAGATACGCAGTATTTT
>.|TRBV7-9|TRBJ1-4|.
CASSFLQGNQPNEKLFF
TGTGCCAGCAGCTTTCTCCAGGGTAATCAACCTAATGAAAAACTGTTTTTT
>TRBD1|TRBV5-6|TRBJ2-3|.
CASSPATGFTQYF
TGTGCCAGCAGCCCGGCGACAGGGTTTACGCAGTATTTT
>.|TRBV6-4|TRBJ2-2|few
CASSDGDTGELFF
TGTGCCAGCAGTGACGGGGACACCGGGGAGCTGTTTTTT
>TRBD2|TRBV5-1|TRBJ2-3|.
CASSGLTSGSTDTQYF
TGCGCCAGCAGCGGATTGACTAGCGGGAGCACAGATACGCAGTATTTT
>.|TRBV14|TRBJ2-5|.
CASSHATGTQYF
TGTGCCAGCAGCCATGCTACAGGGACCCAGTACTTC
>.|TRBV5-1|TRBJ1-3|.
CASSLDGGSGNTIYF
TGCGCCAGCAGCCTTGACGGGGGGTCTGGAAACACCATATATTTT
>.|TRBV9|TRBJ2-2|.
CASSVGGGTNTGELFF
TGTGCCAGCAGCGTAGGAGGCGGGACGAACACCGGGGAGCTGTTTTTT
>.|TRBV5-1|TRBJ2-5|once
CASSFPMDQETQYF
TGCGCCAGCAGCTTCCCGATGGACCAAGAGACCCAGTACTTC
>.|TRBV10-3|TRBJ2-7|.
CAISGLVDYEQYF
TGTGCCATCAGTGGACTAGTCGACTACGAGCAGTACTTC
>TRBD1|TRBV4-1|TRBJ2-3|.
CASSLGQGGTDTQYF
TGCGCCAGCAGCCTTGGACAGGGGGGTACAGATACGCAGTATTTT
>.|TRBV30|TRBJ1-2|once
CAWIRTFGYGYTF
TGTGCCTGGATTCGGACCTTCGGCTATGGCTACACCTTC
>.|TRBV19|TRBJ1-1|few
CASSIRGARAHTEAFF
TGTGCCAGTAGTATACGGGGGGCCCGTGCCCACACTGAAGCTTTCTTT